What follows is one T cell receptor beta chain and its context. Its antigen is currently unknown. A read error is possible here, since a much larger clone lies one base away. The sample belongs to a study of post-analysis software for immune sequencing data. About the study: Relapsing-remitting, secondary progressive and progressive-relapsing multiple sclerosis courses were included. Study-wide results and limits: Normalized Chao1 diversity was significantly reduced in patients versus controls. Samples made in the same batch grouped tightly together by F measure. Elevated frequency relative to controls characterized four or five TRBV segments in patients, TRBV5-6, TRBV5-1 and TRBV20-1 among them.

CDR3 length equals 14 residues. Per the germline V gene, CDR1 is SGHTA and CDR2 is FQGNSA. Unique molecular identifiers were built into the TCR beta cDNA libraries. T cells numbering roughly 0.85 to 11 million gave rise to about 540,000 cDNA molecules. TCRdb re-analysed the PCR reads in MiXCR, keeping a single row per CDR3 protein. The repertoire holds 700,000 to 800,000 distinct CDR3 sequences, with 30% as singletons. The sample consisted of blood. The chain recombines TRBV7-2 with TRBJ2-5; TRBD1 might be the D (5 bases). The end of the DNA aligns better with TRBJ2-4, so the J call may be wrong. This clonotype was sampled from a girl aged 10-17 years with multiple sclerosis. CDR3 in DNA: TGTGCCAGCAGCCCATCGACAAGGGGAAACATTCAGTACTTC. Amino acid sequence: CASSPSTRGNIQYF.